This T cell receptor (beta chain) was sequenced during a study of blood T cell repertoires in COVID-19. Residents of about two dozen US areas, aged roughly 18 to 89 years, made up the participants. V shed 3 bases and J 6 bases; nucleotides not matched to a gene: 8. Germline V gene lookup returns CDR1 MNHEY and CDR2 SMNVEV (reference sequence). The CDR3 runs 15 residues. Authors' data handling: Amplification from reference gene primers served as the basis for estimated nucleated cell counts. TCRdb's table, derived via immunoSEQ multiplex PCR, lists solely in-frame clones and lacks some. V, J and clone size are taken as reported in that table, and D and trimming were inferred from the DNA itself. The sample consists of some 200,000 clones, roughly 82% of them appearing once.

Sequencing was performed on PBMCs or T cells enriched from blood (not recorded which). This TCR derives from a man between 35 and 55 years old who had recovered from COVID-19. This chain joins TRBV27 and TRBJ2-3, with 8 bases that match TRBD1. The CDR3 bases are TGTGCCAGCAGTTTTGGGCAGGGGGCTGTTGATACGCAGTATTTT. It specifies CASSFGQGAVDTQYF.